A single sample gave rise to the 16 T cell receptor beta chains below, sequenced in a study of T-cell reconstitution after alpha-beta-depleted transplantation in children. A TCRbeta library incorporating unique molecular identifiers was prepared. In TCRdb, the PCR reads were re-called with MiXCR into one record per CDR3 protein. The table lists about 540,000 distinct CDR3 sequences, approximately 20% of them singletons. Sequencing was performed on PBMCs from the stem cell graft donor, taken from the stem cell graft. The receptors derive from a human donor who donated a stem cell graft to a child with acute lymphoblastic leukemia.

This clonotype was found a few times. The chain joins TRBV20-1 to TRBJ2-3; 7 bases are a match to TRBD2. CDR1 DFQATT and CDR2 SNEGSKA come from the germline V gene (reference sequence). The CDR3 length is 15 residues. V was pared by 3 bases and J by 5 bases, with 11 bases of the junction left unmatched. The CDR3: CSASTSGKRGDTQYF. DNA of the CDR3: TGCAGTGCTAGCACAAGCGGGAAGAGGGGAGATACGCAGTATTTT.

J is TRBJ2-7 and V is TRBV28; a possible D gene is TRBD1 (6 bases). V gave up 3 bases and J gave up 7 bases, with 16 bases separating them. Germline CDR1 reads MDHEN; CDR2 reads SYDVKM. The CDR3 is 14 residues long. This CDR3 reads CASSLLDRFGEQYF. For the CDR3, the DNA is TGTGCCAGCAGTTTGCTAGACAGGTTCGGGGAGCAGTACTTC.

The chain links TRBV5-6 to TRBJ2-3; D call uncertain. V lost 0 bases and J lost 5, with 10 bases in between. This CDR3 has 14 amino acids. The germline V gene has CDR1 SGHDT and CDR2 YYEEEE. CDR3 coding DNA: TGTGCCAGCAGCTTGGCGGCGAGCCAAGATACGCAGTATTTT. Translating it yields CASSLAASQDTQYF.

The rearrangement joins TRBV4-1 to TRBJ2-7, with 8 nucleotides matching TRBD1. This CDR3 is built from 13 residues. CDR1 is MGHRA, CDR2 YSYEKL, per germline. V lost 3 bases to trimming and J lost 4 bases; unmatched junction nucleotides: 2. The CDR3 region is CASSHDRGYEQYF. Written as DNA, the CDR3 is TGCGCCAGCAGCCACGACAGGGGATACGAGCAGTACTTC.

The V and J genes are TRBV7-8 and TRBJ1-4; D is uncertain. The germline gives CDR1 SGHVS, CDR2 FQNEAQ. With 5 bases removed from V and 0 bases from J, the gap between germline ends came to 13 bases. This CDR3 is built from 16 residues. CDR3 sequence: CASSPRNSATNEKLFF. The DNA for the CDR3 is TGTGCCAGCAGCCCCAGGAACAGTGCAACTAATGAAAAACTGTTTTTT.

This sequence joins TRBV5-1 and TRBJ2-1, with 7 bases fitting TRBD1. In germline, CDR1 is SGHRS, CDR2 YFSETQ. This CDR3 contains 17 residues. V was pared by 1 base and J by 4 bases, with 11 bases of the junction left unmatched. The CDR3 region has the DNA TGCGCCAGCAGCTTGCGGGGTGTCGGGACAGCTTACAATGAGCAGTTCTTC. This codes for CASSLRGVGTAYNEQFF.

CDR3 DNA: TGTGCCAGCAGTACTATACGAGAGATCCAGAACACTGAAGCTTTCTTT. Protein: CASSTIREIQNTEAFF. The V gene is TRBV6-5, the J gene TRBJ1-1; D uncertain. This CDR3 comprises 16 residues. Germline-derived CDR1 and CDR2 are MNHEY and SVGAGI. The V gene lost 5 bases and the J gene lost 1 base, with 17 bases spanning the gap.

This clonotype was recorded a few times. CDR3 nucleotide sequence: TGCGCCAGCAGCCAACTGGGAGCGGGCTCCTACAATGAGCAGTTCTTC. Protein product: CASSQLGAGSYNEQFF. This chain joins TRBV5-1 and TRBJ2-1; TRBD2 is a possible D gene (6 bases). Trimming took off 4 bases at V and 0 bases at J, with 14 bases between the two ends. This CDR3 is 16 amino acids long. CDR1 and CDR2 from the germline V gene are SGHRS and YFSETQ.

CDR3 coding DNA: TGTGCCAGCAGTGGACCGGGACTAGCGGGAGGGGACAATGAGCAGTTCTTC. Its translation is CASSGPGLAGGDNEQFF. The rearrangement links TRBV12-3 or TRBV12-4 to TRBJ2-1; 16 nucleotides match TRBD2. The trim removed 5 bases at V and 5 bases at J, leaving 6 bases unmatched. The CDR3 extends over 17 amino acids.

This clonotype was seen many times. This chain uses TRBV7-2 with TRBJ2-1; weak D call: TRBD2 (6 bases). The V gene lost 0 bases and the J gene lost 8 bases, with 8 bases spanning the gap. Germline V CDR1 and CDR2: SGHTA, FQGNSA. The CDR3 extends over 13 amino acids. The CDR3 sequence: CASSLAGGDEQFF. Here the CDR3 DNA reads TGTGCCAGCAGCTTAGCGGGAGGAGATGAGCAGTTCTTC. Filled out from reference TRBV7-2 and TRBJ2-1, the complete variable domain reads GAGVSQSPSNKVTEKGKDVELRCDPISGHTALYWYRQSLGQGLEFLIYFQGNSAPDKSGLPSDRFSAERTGGSVSTLTIQRTQQEDSAVYLCASSLAGGDEQFFGPGTRLTVL.

This clonotype has only a few counts. This sequence joins TRBV25-1 and TRBJ1-5; 8 bases fit TRBD1. Germline V gives CDR1 MGHDK, CDR2 SYGVNS. Unmatched junction bases numbered 9, after V lost 5 bases and J lost 0 bases. The CDR3 is made up of 17 amino acids. Here the CDR3 reads CASSPTGATYSNQPQHF. CDR3 nucleotides: TGTGCCAGCAGTCCGACAGGGGCCACCTATAGCAATCAGCCCCAGCATTTT.

This clonotype was detected a few times. The chain employs TRBV6-1 and TRBJ1-2; D is perhaps TRBD1 (6 bases). Trimming pared 6 bases from V and 0 bases from J, leaving 14 bases between. CDR1 is MNHNS and CDR2 is SASEGT in the germline V gene. This CDR3 is 15 amino acids long. As DNA, the CDR3 is TGTGCCAGCAGCGCGACAGGACTGGCTAACTATGGCTACACCTTC. Translation: CASSATGLANYGYTF.

This clonotype occurred a few times. This chain joins TRBV20-1 and TRBJ2-7; D remains ambiguous. V lost 0 bases and J lost 2, with 14 bases in between. Germline V gene data show CDR1 as DFQATT and CDR2 as SNEGSKA (reference sequence). The CDR3 sequence is 15 residues long. CDR3 DNA: TGCAGTGCTAGAGATCGGGTCCAGTCTCCCTACGAGCAGTACTTC. Encoded protein: CSARDRVQSPYEQYF.

This clonotype was detected only a few times. The rearrangement links TRBV21-1 to TRBJ2-5; TRBD1, the table's D call, lacks a check against the DNA. TRBV21-1 is noted as a pseudogene. The CDR3 sequence is 18 residues long. CDR3 sequence (DNA): TGTGCCAGCAGCAAAGAGGGAAAGAGGGGATGGTACCAAGAGACCCAGTACTTC. It yields the protein CASSKEGKRGWYQETQYF.

The table lists this clonotype with a few counts. V is TRBV20-1 and J is TRBJ2-1, with TRBD1 matching 8 bases. V lost 6 bases, J lost 4 bases, and 8 bases stayed unmatched. Germline V gene sequence: CDR1 DFQATT, CDR2 SNEGSKA (reference sequence). The CDR3 loop spans 14 amino acids. CDR3 protein: CSASTGGNYNEQFF. For the CDR3, the DNA is TGCAGTGCCTCTACAGGGGGTAATTACAATGAGCAGTTCTTC.

V and J are TRBV27 and TRBJ1-2, with TRBD1 matching over 7 bases. Germline CDR1 MNHEY, CDR2 SMNVEV (reference sequence). After removal of 8 bases from V and 12 bases from J, the junction contained 9 bases not matched to a gene. The CDR3 is 11 amino acids. The CDR3 bases are TGTGCCAGCGGTGTAGGGGGCCGGGACACCTTC. Translated: CASGVGGRDTF.